These 13 T cell receptor beta chains originate from one sample sequenced in a study of CXCR3-negative and CXCR3-positive naive CD8 T cells. UMI-tagged TRB cDNA libraries were built via 5' RACE. From the 5' RACE reads, TCRdb lists one entry per CDR3 protein and no DNA. The ten most abundant clones cover 0.9% to 1.2% of a sample with around 10,000 distinct CDR3 sequences. Sequencing was performed on naive CXCR3- CD8+ T cells from blood. As for subset: CD45RO-CCR7+CD27+CD95- naive CD8+ T cells lacking CXCR3 (TNR3-). Receptor source: a human donor in good health. Some clones in this sample may be carry-over from other donors' samples.

V and J are TRBV7-9 and TRBJ2-6. CDR1 SEHNR and CDR2 FQNEAQ come from the germline V gene (reference sequence). CDR3 length: 15 residues. The CDR3 protein is CASSSSVVGANVLTF.

This clonotype counts as medium-sized by frequency. The chain links TRBV21-1 to TRBJ2-1; TCRdb calls TRBD2, which cannot be checked without DNA. TRBV21-1 is classified as a pseudogene. CDR3 size: 18 residues. The CDR3 loop is CASSKICRLAAVYNEQFF.

CDR3 amino acids: CASSQRQGSSYNEQFF. The rearrangement links TRBV7-8 to TRBJ2-1; without DNA, the TCRdb call of TRBD1 cannot be checked. From germline, CDR1 is SGHVS and CDR2 FQNEAQ. This CDR3 region has 16 residues.

This clonotype ranks as medium-sized in terms of frequency. The chain links TRBV4-2 to TRBJ2-1. The CDR3 loop spans 15 amino acids. The germline gives CDR1 LGHNA, CDR2 YNFKEQ. This CDR3 is CASSPVETSYNEQFF.

The J gene is TRBJ2-7, the V gene TRBV28. The CDR3 sequence is 12 residues long. Germline CDR1 reads MDHEN; CDR2 reads SYDVKM. CDR3 loop: CASRPHSYEQYF.

Frequency places this clonotype as medium-sized. The chain employs TRBV12-3 or TRBV12-4 and TRBJ1-2. The CDR3 is 15 residues long. This CDR3 reads CASSPLRQTSYGYTF.

This clonotype shows up as medium-sized by frequency. The gene calls are TRBV7-8 and TRBJ2-1; TCRdb gives TRBD1 as the D gene, but with no DNA this cannot be confirmed. This CDR3 contains 13 residues. Germline V CDR1 and CDR2: SGHVS, FQNEAQ. The CDR3 sequence: CASSLQGGDEQFF.

The rearrangement links TRBV29-1 to TRBJ1-2; no DNA is available, so the TRBD1 call from TCRdb remains unchecked. Germline CDR1 is SQVTM and CDR2 is ANQGSEA. This CDR3 has 16 residues. This chain's CDR3 is CSVRGTSDNFNYGYTF.

By frequency, this clonotype is medium-sized. The V and J genes are TRBV7-9 and TRBJ1-1. Germline V CDR1 and CDR2: SEHNR, FQNEAQ (reference sequence). CDR3 length equals 13 residues. Here the CDR3 reads CASTPVLDPEAFF.

The V call is TRBV29-1, the J call TRBJ2-3; the TCRdb call, TRBD1, lacks DNA for checking. This CDR3 spans 13 amino acids. Germline V CDR1 and CDR2: SQVTM, ANQGSEA. This chain's CDR3 is CSVSGGNTDTQYF.

The CDR3: CASNPQEAYNEQFF. V and J are TRBV12-3 or TRBV12-4 and TRBJ2-1. The CDR3 runs 14 residues.

V and J are TRBV7-9 and TRBJ2-3. The CDR3 consists of 13 residues. The germline gives CDR1 SEHNR, CDR2 FQNEAQ (reference sequence). The CDR3 here is CASSPDWTDTQYF.

According to its frequency, this clonotype is medium-sized. The chain's CDR3 is CASSVVSGKDEQFF. The genes are TRBV9 and TRBJ2-1; no DNA is available, so the TRBD2 call from TCRdb remains unchecked. Per the germline V gene, CDR1 is SGDLS and CDR2 is YYNGEE. CDR3 length equals 14 residues.